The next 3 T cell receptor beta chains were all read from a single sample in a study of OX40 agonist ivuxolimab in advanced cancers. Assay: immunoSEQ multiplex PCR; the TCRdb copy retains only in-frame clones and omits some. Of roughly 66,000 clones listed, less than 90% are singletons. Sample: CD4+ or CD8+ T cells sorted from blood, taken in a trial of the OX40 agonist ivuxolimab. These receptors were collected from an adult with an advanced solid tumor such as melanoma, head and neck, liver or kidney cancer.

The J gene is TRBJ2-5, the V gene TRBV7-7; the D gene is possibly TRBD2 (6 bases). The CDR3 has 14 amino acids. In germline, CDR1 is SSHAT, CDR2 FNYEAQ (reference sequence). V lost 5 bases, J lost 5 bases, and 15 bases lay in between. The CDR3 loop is CASSLLGLEETQYF. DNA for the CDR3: TGTGCCAGCAGCCTACTGGGACTTGAGGAGACCCAGTACTTC.

CDR3 nucleotides: TGTGCCATCATGGACGGGGAGTCCTACAATGAGCAGTTCTTC. Translated, it gives CAIMDGESYNEQFF. The V call is TRBV10-3, the J call TRBJ2-1; tentative D call: TRBD2 (5 bases). CDR3 length equals 14 residues. The V gene's germline CDR1 is ENHRY and CDR2 SYGVKD. Trimming cost V 7 bases and J 1 base, with 11 bases left between them.

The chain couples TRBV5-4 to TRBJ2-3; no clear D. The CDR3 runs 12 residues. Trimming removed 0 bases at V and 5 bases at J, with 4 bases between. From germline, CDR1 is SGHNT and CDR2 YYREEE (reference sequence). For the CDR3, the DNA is TGTGCCAGCAGCTTGGAGATAGATACGCAGTATTTT. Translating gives CASSLEIDTQYF. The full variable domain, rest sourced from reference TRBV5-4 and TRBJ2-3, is ETGVTQSPTHLIKTRGQQVTLRCSSQSGHNTVSWYQQALGQGPQFIFQYYREEENGRGNFPPRFSGLQFPNYSSELNVNALELDDSALYLCASSLEIDTQYFGPGTRLTVL.